Each of the 12 T cell receptor beta chains below was sequenced from the same sample in a study of blood T cell repertoires in COVID-19. Here immunoSEQ multiplex PCR was the method, and the copy in TCRdb shows in-frame clones only, minus some. Of about 240,000 clones in the sample, approximately 78% were seen once. The sequenced material came from peripheral blood. The receptors come from a woman between 18 and 29 years old with acute or convalescent COVID-19.

This chain joins TRBV5-1 and TRBJ2-3; tentative D call: TRBD2 (5 bases). The V gene lost 4 bases and the J gene lost 1 base, with 13 bases spanning the gap. This CDR3 has 15 residues. From germline, CDR1 is SGHRS and CDR2 YFSETQ. The DNA for the CDR3 is TGCGCCAGCAGCCCCCTCGGTAGCGGCACAGATACGCAGTATTTT. Its translation: CASSPLGSGTDTQYF.

The J gene is TRBJ2-2, the V gene TRBV28; 15 nucleotides agree with TRBD2. Trimming cost V 5 bases and J 5 bases; bases outside gene matches: 9. The CDR3 runs to 18 residues. Germline V gene lookup returns CDR1 MDHEN and CDR2 SYDVKM. Written as DNA, the CDR3 is TGTGCCAGCAGTCCCTGGACTAGCGGGAGGGCCGGAACCGGGGAGCTGTTTTTT. Amino acid sequence: CASSPWTSGRAGTGELFF.

For the CDR3, the DNA is TGTGCCAGCAGCCCAGGGGATAGTGAGCAGTTCTTC. Its protein is CASSPGDSEQFF. The rearrangement joins TRBV27 to TRBJ2-1, with D possibly TRBD1 on 6 matching bases. The V gene lost 6 bases and the J gene lost 9 bases, with 12 bases spanning the gap. CDR3 size: 12 residues. Germline V gives CDR1 MNHEY, CDR2 SMNVEV (reference sequence).

The rearrangement links TRBV5-1 to TRBJ1-3; no reliable D call. V lost 0 bases, J lost 0 bases, and 7 bases lay in between. Germline V gene lookup returns CDR1 SGHRS and CDR2 YFSETQ. CDR3 length: 15 residues. The CDR3 sequence is CASSLDRPSGNTIYF. The CDR3 coding sequence is TGCGCCAGCAGCTTGGACAGACCCTCTGGAAACACCATATATTTT.

This chain connects TRBV29-1 to TRBJ2-1, with D unresolved. The V end lost 2 bases, the J end lost 8 bases, and 4 bases lay between the germline ends. This CDR3 has 10 amino acids. The germline V gene encodes CDR1 SQVTM and CDR2 ANQGSEA. In nucleotides, the CDR3 is TGCAGCGTTGAACTCCATGAGCAGTTCTTC. Protein: CSVELHEQFF.

The chain employs TRBV28 and TRBJ1-2; unclear D gene. The CDR3 runs 13 residues. CDR1 MDHEN and CDR2 SYDVKM come from the germline V gene. V was clipped by 3 bases and J by 2 bases, with 7 bases between them. CDR3 residues: CASSFGGNYGYTF. CDR3 DNA: TGTGCCAGCAGTTTTGGAGGGAACTATGGCTACACCTTC.

The chain carries TRBV18 and TRBJ2-1; D is ambiguous. The V end was cut by 6 bases, the J end by 5 bases, with 11 bases between. There are 13 residues in the CDR3. In germline, CDR1 is KGHSH, CDR2 LQKENI. In DNA form, the CDR3 reads TGTGCCAGCTCTCCCAGGAATAACAATGAGCAGTTCTTC. Residues: CASSPRNNNEQFF.

V usage is TRBV6-2 or TRBV6-3 and J usage is TRBJ2-3; the match to TRBD2 covers 10 bases. With V trimmed by 0 bases and J by 0 bases, 0 bases remained unmatched. The CDR3 is 16 amino acids. CDR1 is MNHEY, CDR2 SVGEGT, per germline. The DNA of the CDR3 is TGTGCCAGCAGTTACTCGGGACTAGCGAGCACAGATACGCAGTATTTT. It yields the protein CASSYSGLASTDTQYF.

The chain couples TRBV6-5 to TRBJ2-7, with 10 bases that match TRBD2. CDR1 MNHEY and CDR2 SVGAGI come from the germline V gene. There are 15 residues in the CDR3. J gave up 4 bases and V 10 bases, and 13 bases lay outside the gene matches. The CDR3 bases are TGTGCCACCCGGCTCCCGCTAGCGGGAGTATACGAGCAGTACTTC. It codes for CATRLPLAGVYEQYF.

The gene calls are TRBV7-2 and TRBJ1-1; D perhaps matches TRBD1 (6 bases). Germline loops: CDR1 SGHTA, CDR2 FQGNSA. The CDR3 has 15 amino acids. Trimming stripped 1 base from V and 2 bases from J, with 11 bases between. The CDR3 bases are TGTGCCAGCAGCTTAGATCCAGGGGTCAACACTGAAGCTTTCTTT. It yields the protein CASSLDPGVNTEAFF.

The chain couples TRBV4-3 to TRBJ1-6, with 8 bases that match TRBD1. This CDR3 is 15 amino acids long. The V segment lost 4 bases and the J segment 14 bases; nucleotides outside the gene matches: 13. CDR1 LGHNA and CDR2 YSLEER come from the germline V gene. The DNA of the CDR3 is TGCGCCAGCAGCCCTGCCATGGGACAGGCTAGATCCCTCCACTTT. Translating gives CASSPAMGQARSLHF.

V is TRBV5-4 and J is TRBJ2-7; the match to TRBD2 covers 8 bases. The junction had 16 bases not matched to a gene; V was cut back by 2 bases and J by 6 bases. CDR3 length equals 17 residues. The germline V gene encodes CDR1 SGHNT and CDR2 YYREEE (reference sequence). CDR3 residues: CASSFPAGSGISGEQYF. CDR3 nucleotides: TGTGCCAGCAGCTTCCCGGCAGGTAGCGGGATCTCCGGCGAGCAGTACTTC. The full variable domain, rest sourced from reference TRBV5-4 and TRBJ2-7, is ETGVTQSPTHLIKTRGQQVTLRCSSQSGHNTVSWYQQALGQGPQFIFQYYREEENGRGNFPPRFSGLQFPNYSSELNVNALELDDSALYLCASSFPAGSGISGEQYFGPGTRLTVT.